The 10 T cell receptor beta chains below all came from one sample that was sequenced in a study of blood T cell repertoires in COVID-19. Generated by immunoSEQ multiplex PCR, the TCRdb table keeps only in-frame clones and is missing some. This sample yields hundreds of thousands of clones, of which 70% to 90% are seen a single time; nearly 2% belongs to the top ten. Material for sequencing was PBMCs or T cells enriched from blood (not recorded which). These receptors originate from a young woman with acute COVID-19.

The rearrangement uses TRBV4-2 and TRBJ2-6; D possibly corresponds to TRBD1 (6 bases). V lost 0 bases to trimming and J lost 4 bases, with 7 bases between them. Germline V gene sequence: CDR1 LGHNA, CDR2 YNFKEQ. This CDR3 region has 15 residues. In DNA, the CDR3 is TGTGCCAGCAGCCAAGATGGGACAGGGGCCAACGTCCTGACTTTC. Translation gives CASSQDGTGANVLTF.

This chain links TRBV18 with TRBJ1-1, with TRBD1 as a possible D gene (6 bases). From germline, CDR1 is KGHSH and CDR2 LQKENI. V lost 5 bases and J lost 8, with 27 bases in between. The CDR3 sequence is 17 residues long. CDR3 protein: CASSKNGGRWSFEEAFF. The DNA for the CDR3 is TGTGCCAGCTCAAAAAACGGGGGGCGGTGGTCGTTTGAGGAAGCTTTCTTT.

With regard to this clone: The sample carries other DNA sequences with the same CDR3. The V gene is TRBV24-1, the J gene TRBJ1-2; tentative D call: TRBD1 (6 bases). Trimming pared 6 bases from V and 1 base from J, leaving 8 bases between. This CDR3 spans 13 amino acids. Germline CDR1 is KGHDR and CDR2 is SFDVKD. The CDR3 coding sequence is TGTGCCACCAGTTTGGACAGTAACTATGGCTACACCTTC. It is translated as CATSLDSNYGYTF.

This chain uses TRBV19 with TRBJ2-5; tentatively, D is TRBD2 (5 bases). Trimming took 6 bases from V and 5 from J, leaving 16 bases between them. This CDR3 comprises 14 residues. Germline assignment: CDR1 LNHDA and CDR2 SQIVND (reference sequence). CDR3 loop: CASSPGRGLETQYF. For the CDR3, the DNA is TGTGCCAGTAGCCCTGGTCGGGGATTGGAGACCCAGTACTTC.

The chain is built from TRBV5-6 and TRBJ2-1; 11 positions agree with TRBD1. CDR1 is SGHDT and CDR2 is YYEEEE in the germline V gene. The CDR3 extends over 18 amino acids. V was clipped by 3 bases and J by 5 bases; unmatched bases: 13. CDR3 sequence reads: CASSSFHPDRGRNNEQFF. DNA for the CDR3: TGTGCCAGCAGCTCGTTCCACCCGGACAGGGGGCGTAACAATGAGCAGTTCTTC.

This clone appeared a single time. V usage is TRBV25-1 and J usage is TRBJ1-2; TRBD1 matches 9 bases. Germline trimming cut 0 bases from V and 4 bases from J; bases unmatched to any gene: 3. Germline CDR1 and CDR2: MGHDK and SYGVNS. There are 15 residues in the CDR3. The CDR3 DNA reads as TGTGCCAGCAGTGAATACCAGACAGGGGGCTATGGCTACACCTTC. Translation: CASSEYQTGGYGYTF.

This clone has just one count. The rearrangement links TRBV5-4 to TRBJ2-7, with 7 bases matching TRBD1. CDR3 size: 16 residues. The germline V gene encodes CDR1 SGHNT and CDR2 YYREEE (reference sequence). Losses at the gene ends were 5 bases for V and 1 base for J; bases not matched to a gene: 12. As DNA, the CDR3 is TGTGCCAGCAGTGGGTTCCACCGGGACAGTTCCTACGAGCAGTACTTC. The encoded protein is CASSGFHRDSSYEQYF. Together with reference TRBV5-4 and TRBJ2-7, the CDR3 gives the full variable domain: ETGVTQSPTHLIKTRGQQVTLRCSSQSGHNTVSWYQQALGQGPQFIFQYYREEENGRGNFPPRFSGLQFPNYSSELNVNALELDDSALYLCASSGFHRDSSYEQYFGPGTRLTVT.

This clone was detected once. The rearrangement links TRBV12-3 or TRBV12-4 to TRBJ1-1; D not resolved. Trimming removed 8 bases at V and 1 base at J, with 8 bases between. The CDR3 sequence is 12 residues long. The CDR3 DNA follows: TGTGCCAGCGGGTCAGGGAACACTGAAGCTTTCTTT. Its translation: CASGSGNTEAFF.

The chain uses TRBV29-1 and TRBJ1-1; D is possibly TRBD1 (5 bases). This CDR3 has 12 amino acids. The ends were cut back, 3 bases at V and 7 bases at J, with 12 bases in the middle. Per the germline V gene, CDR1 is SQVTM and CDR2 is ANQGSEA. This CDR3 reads CSVDGGGNEAFF. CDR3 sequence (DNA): TGCAGCGTTGACGGGGGAGGTAATGAAGCTTTCTTT. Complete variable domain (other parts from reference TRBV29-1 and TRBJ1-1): SAVISQKPSRDICQRGTSLTIQCQVDSQVTMMFWYRQQPGQSLTLIATANQGSEATYESGFVIDKFPISRPNLTFSTLTVSNMSPEDSSIYLCSVDGGGNEAFFGQGTRLTVV.

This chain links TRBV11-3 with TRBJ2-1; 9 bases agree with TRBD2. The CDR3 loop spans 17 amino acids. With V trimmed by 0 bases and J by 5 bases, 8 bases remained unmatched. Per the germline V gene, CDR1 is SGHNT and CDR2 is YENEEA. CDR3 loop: CASSLESGLALNNEQFF. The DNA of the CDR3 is TGTGCCAGCAGCTTAGAATCGGGACTAGCTTTAAACAATGAGCAGTTCTTC.